This TCR beta chain was captured by sequencing in a study of memory CD4+ T cells and cytomegalovirus serostatus. Study details: Donors were healthy Belgian adults, some 10 CMV seropositive and roughly 25 seronegative.

The CDR3 loop spans 11 amino acids. Germline assignment: CDR1 SGHAT and CDR2 FQDESV (reference sequence). V lost 5 bases, J lost 8 bases, and 6 bases lay in between. Single viable CD3+CD4+CD8-CD45RO+ cells were sorted as the memory CD4+ T cells. Per the authors' pipeline: Out-of-frame sequences were removed, leaving 2,000,000 or so distinct TCRbeta sequences. Produced via immunoSEQ multiplex PCR; TCRdb's table is partial and in-frame only. From that table come the V and J calls and clone size; the DNA was used to work out D and trimming. The repertoire consists of some 39,000 clones, with roughly three quarters occurring once and the leading ten covering 0.79%.

The sequenced sample was memory CD4+ T cells from blood. This clonotype was sampled from an adult in good health and CMV-seronegative. The V gene is TRBV11-1, the J gene TRBJ2-2; no clear D gene. This CDR3 reads CASSLMGELFF. CDR3 DNA sequence: TGTGCCAGCAGCCTAATGGGGGAGCTGTTTTTT.